Included here is one T cell receptor beta chain sequence, with context. Its antigen remains unknown. TCRdb's table, derived via immunoSEQ multiplex PCR, lists solely in-frame clones and lacks some. Found here are tens of thousands of clones, approximately 84% of them singletons; the top ten hold approximately 4%. The data were taken from a study of T cells in localized non-small cell lung cancer. Findings and caveats of the study: Longer overall survival was seen with higher T cell density measured in blood. The appearance of a median about 62 of the top 100 tumor clones was seen in adjacent lung. Among the tissues sampled, uninvolved adjacent lung had the highest T cell clonality, above tumor.

The CDR3 sequence is 13 residues long. V shed 8 bases and J shed 0 bases, with 11 bases lying between them. Germline V gene data show CDR1 as MNHNS and CDR2 as SASEGT. This TCR was recovered from a male donor at least 60 years old with stage III lung adenocarcinoma. The chain carries TRBV6-1 and TRBJ2-7; perhaps TRBD1 as D (6 bases). The material sequenced was peripheral blood, taken before any cancer treatment. The CDR3 bases are TGTGCCAGCCGACAGGCAAGCTCCTACGAGCAGTACTTC. This translates into CASRQASSYEQYF.